The rows below give T cell receptor beta chains drawn from one sample of a study of beta chain features in type 1 diabetes. Clones were sequenced by immunoSEQ multiplex PCR, and TCRdb holds only the in-frame ones, with some missing. The sample includes roughly 140,000 clones, over 8.5% of them seen just once. Sequenced sample: central memory CD4+ T cells from blood. The receptors derive from a man aged 18 to 30 in good health. CDR3s include the opening cysteine and the closing phenylalanine or tryptophan. The D gene is left open where the match is weak. Only some rows state a clone size, as once, few, many or a class for expanded clones.

cdr3_nt cdr3_aa j_call v_call d_call clone_size
TGTGCCAGTACCGAGACCGGGACGGTGAACACTGAAGCTTTCTTT CASTETGTVNTEAFF TRBJ1-1 TRBV19 . few
TGTGCCAGCTCACCGGGAGAGACCCAGTACTTC CASSPGETQYF TRBJ2-5 TRBV18 . few
TGTGCCAGCAGGCCACAGGGGGCTATGAACACTGAAGCTTTCTTT CASRPQGAMNTEAFF TRBJ1-1 TRBV5-4 TRBD1 .
TGCAGCGGTGGTGGGAGGGCAGGGGAAACGCAGTATTTT CSGGGRAGETQYF TRBJ2-3 TRBV29-1 . few
TGTGCCAGCAGCGTACGAGCAGGGGATAGCTATGGCTACACCTTC CASSVRAGDSYGYTF TRBJ1-2 TRBV9 . many
TGTGCCATCAGTGAGCCGAACAAGGGCCCCAATGAGCAGTTCTTC CAISEPNKGPNEQFF TRBJ2-1 TRBV10-3 . few
TGTGCCAGCAGCCGGGTACGAGGGGGGGGCACTGAAGCTTTCTTT CASSRVRGGGTEAFF TRBJ1-1 TRBV16 . .
TGTGCCAGCAGCTCTGGGGGGGCTGGCTATGAGCAGTTCTTC CASSSGGAGYEQFF TRBJ2-1 TRBV7-3 . few
TGTGCCAGCAGGGGCAAGTCTGGGGCCAACGTCCTGACTTTC CASRGKSGANVLTF TRBJ2-6 TRBV27 . few
TGTGCCTCACAGCGGGGGGGCGGCACAGATACGCAGTATTTT CASQRGGGTDTQYF TRBJ2-3 TRBV15 TRBD2 few
TGTGCCAGCAGCTTAAGCGGGGGGGCCAATGAGCAGTTCTTC CASSLSGGANEQFF TRBJ2-1 TRBV7-2 TRBD2 .
TGTGCCAGCAGCCCGAGGGGGCGTAGAGCTTTCTTT CASSPRGRRAFF TRBJ1-1 TRBV7-2 TRBD1 few
TGTGCCAGCTCAGCCGACTCCGACGGTGGCTACACCTTC CASSADSDGGYTF TRBJ1-2 TRBV18 . .
TGTGCCAGCAGCTTCAACAGGAATACTGAAGCTTTCTTT CASSFNRNTEAFF TRBJ1-1 TRBV7-2 . few
TGTGCCATCAGTCCGGGACTAGCGGGGTCCTACGAGCAGTACTTC CAISPGLAGSYEQYF TRBJ2-7 TRBV10-3 TRBD2 few
TGTGCCAGCAGCTTGCCGGCCAGCTCCGACACTGAAGCTTTCTTT CASSLPASSDTEAFF TRBJ1-1 TRBV5-4 . few
TGTGCCAGCAGCTTGGGACACATTCCCAATGAAAAACTGTTTTTT CASSLGHIPNEKLFF TRBJ1-4 TRBV5-6 . few
TGTGCCAGCAGCGGCCCCCTTCGGGGCACTGAAGCTTTCTTT CASSGPLRGTEAFF TRBJ1-1 TRBV7-8 . few
TGTGCCAGCAGCCAAACCCGGACTAGCCCATGGGAGACCCAGTACTTC CASSQTRTSPWETQYF TRBJ2-5 TRBV4-2 TRBD2 .
TGTGCCAGCACCCTACAGGGAGTGGTCAATGAGCAGTTCTTC CASTLQGVVNEQFF TRBJ2-1 TRBV2 . many
TGTGCCTGGAGTAGACAGGGTCGGGATGGCTACACCTTC CAWSRQGRDGYTF TRBJ1-2 TRBV30 TRBD1 .
TGCAGCGTTGAATTTCCAGGGGCCCCCACTGAAGCTTTCTTT CSVEFPGAPTEAFF TRBJ1-1 TRBV29-1 . few
TGTGCCAGCAGCCAAGGCCGGACAGGGGGCCGCTACGAGCAGTACTTC CASSQGRTGGRYEQYF TRBJ2-7 TRBV14 TRBD1 few
TGCGCCAGCAGCCGTAGCGGGAGGGCACCTTACGAGCAGTACTTC CASSRSGRAPYEQYF TRBJ2-7 TRBV5-1 TRBD2 .
TGTGCCAGTAGACTAGCGGGAGCTGATACGCAGTATTTT CASRLAGADTQYF TRBJ2-3 TRBV19 TRBD2 .
TGTGCCAGCAGCTTAGTTAGGGCGAGGACGGATACGCAGTATTTT CASSLVRARTDTQYF TRBJ2-3 TRBV7-3 . .
TGTGCCAGCAGGTCTGGTCAAGAGACCCAGTACTTC CASRSGQETQYF TRBJ2-5 TRBV7-9 . few
TGTGCCAGCAGCGTAGGCAGGGCCTACAATGAGCAGTTCTTC CASSVGRAYNEQFF TRBJ2-1 TRBV9 . few
TGTGCCAGCAGCGTAGACCGGGACATCGCGACCCAGTACTTC CASSVDRDIATQYF TRBJ2-5 TRBV9 . few
TGTGCCAGCAGCTCGACAGGGACTGGAAACACCATATATTTT CASSSTGTGNTIYF TRBJ1-3 TRBV6-5 TRBD1 many
TGTGCCAGCTCACCCTCCTTGTACGAGCAGTACTTC CASSPSLYEQYF TRBJ2-7 TRBV18 . .
TGTGCCAGCTCCCTGGGGCCCGGGGAGCTGTTTTTT CASSLGPGELFF TRBJ2-2 TRBV25-1 . .
TGCGCCAGCAGCTTGGAACTAGCGGGAGGTGAGCAGTTCTTC CASSLELAGGEQFF TRBJ2-1 TRBV5-1 TRBD2 .